The 23 T cell receptor beta chains below come from one sample, sequenced in a study of CD8 T cells in ankylosing spondylitis. Findings and caveats of the study: What seemed typical of ankylosing spondylitis blood was a TCR beta motif built from under 10 highly homologous variants.

No cognate antigen is known for these TCRs. TCRdb re-analysed the 5' RACE reads in MiXCR, keeping a single row per CDR3 protein. The sample consists of about 840,000 distinct CDR3 sequences, 12% of them appearing once. Source material: blood, either unsorted or a sorted T cell fraction (not recorded which). These receptors were taken from a male donor with ankylosing spondylitis.

The chain uses TRBV20-1 and TRBJ2-5, with TRBD1 matching 9 bases. Trimming at V came to 5 bases and at J to 2 bases, leaving 6 bases not matched to a gene. The CDR3 contains 14 residues. The V gene's germline CDR1 is DFQATT and CDR2 SNEGSKA (reference sequence). DNA of the CDR3: TGCAGTGCTCCAGACAGGGGGATTCAAGAGACCCAGTACTTC. Translation: CSAPDRGIQETQYF.

The chain links TRBV10-3 to TRBJ1-5; unclear D gene. With 5 bases removed from V and 1 base from J, the gap between germline ends came to 9 bases. Per the germline V gene, CDR1 is ENHRY and CDR2 is SYGVKD. This CDR3 region has 14 residues. The CDR3 sequence: CAISPNRSNQPQHF. CDR3 coding DNA: TGTGCCATCAGTCCCAACAGAAGCAATCAGCCCCAGCATTTT.

This chain's CDR3 is CSAPPPGQGYGYTF. The CDR3 DNA reads as TGCAGTGCTCCCCCACCGGGACAGGGCTATGGCTACACCTTC. The chain has TRBV20-1 and TRBJ1-2; TRBD1 agrees at 9 bases. The CDR3 runs 14 residues. Germline loops: CDR1 DFQATT, CDR2 SNEGSKA (reference sequence). V shed 5 bases and J 4 bases; nucleotides not matched to a gene: 8.

The V gene is TRBV5-5, the J gene TRBJ2-1; 10 positions agree with TRBD2. The germline CDR1 and CDR2 sequences are SGHKS and YYEKEE (reference sequence). The CDR3 totals 17 residues. Unmatched junction bases numbered 10, after V lost 0 bases and J lost 7 bases. Here the CDR3 reads CASSLEAGVSGRNEQFF. In DNA form, the CDR3 reads TGTGCCAGCAGCTTGGAGGCGGGGGTTAGCGGGAGGAATGAGCAGTTCTTC.

This clonotype was recorded at least ten times. J is TRBJ1-5 and V is TRBV10-1; D possibly corresponds to TRBD1 (6 bases). The germline V and J ends were trimmed by 3 bases and 7 bases, with 13 bases remaining between them. The CDR3 totals 14 residues. Germline CDR1 reads WNHNN; CDR2 reads SYGVQD (reference sequence). CDR3 nucleotide sequence: TGCGCCAGCAGTGAAGGTTCAGGGGACCAGCCCCAGCATTTT. This translates into CASSEGSGDQPQHF.

This clonotype was seen more than once but under ten times. The chain has TRBV4-3 and TRBJ2-1; no firm D call. The germline V gene has CDR1 LGHNA and CDR2 YSLEER. Trimming shortened V by 0 bases and J by 7 bases, and 10 bases separated the two germline ends. The CDR3 spans 14 residues. The chain's CDR3 is CASSQERYSNEQFF. In DNA, the CDR3 is TGCGCCAGCAGCCAAGAACGTTACTCGAATGAGCAGTTCTTC.

The chain recombines TRBV20-1 with TRBJ2-5; no definite D call. Germline lookup yields CDR1 DFQATT and CDR2 SNEGSKA (reference sequence). CDR3 length: 10 residues. The CDR3 bases are TGCAGCGGCCAAATGGAGACCCAGTACTTC. The encoded protein is CSGQMETQYF.

This chain links TRBV20-1 with TRBJ1-5; maybe TRBD1 (5 bases). In germline, CDR1 is DFQATT, CDR2 SNEGSKA (reference sequence). Trimming shortened V by 6 bases and J by 1 base, and 13 bases separated the two germline ends. CDR3 length: 14 residues. The CDR3 bases are TGCAGTGCACCTTACAGGTTCAGCAATCAGCCCCAGCATTTT. Protein product: CSAPYRFSNQPQHF.

The V gene is TRBV19, the J gene TRBJ1-4; D uncertain. Trimming removed 4 bases at V and 11 bases at J, with 23 bases between. The CDR3 has 16 residues. Germline CDR1 is LNHDA and CDR2 is SQIVND (reference sequence). In DNA, the CDR3 is TGTGCCAGTAGTACTTTTACGGCGACGGCAAACTGGAAACTGTTTTTT. It yields the protein CASSTFTATANWKLFF.

This clonotype occurred many times. The CDR3 coding sequence is TGCGCCAGCAGCTTGGGCGACCTCTATGGCTACACCTTC. Translated: CASSLGDLYGYTF. The V and J genes are TRBV5-1 and TRBJ1-2; no clear D. With 0 bases removed from V and 4 bases from J, the gap between germline ends came to 7 bases. The CDR3 contains 13 residues. Germline V CDR1 and CDR2: SGHRS, YFSETQ.

The sample holds one count of this clonotype. J is TRBJ2-1 and V is TRBV20-1; D may match TRBD1 or TRBD2 (5 bases each). Germline V gives CDR1 DFQATT, CDR2 SNEGSKA (reference sequence). This CDR3 comprises 15 residues. With 5 bases removed from V and 6 bases from J, the gap between germline ends came to 20 bases. The DNA of the CDR3 is TGCAGTGCTTCCCAGGGAGCGCGGTTTTTCAATGAGCAGTTCTTC. Its protein is CSASQGARFFNEQFF.

This clonotype showed up just a few times. The chain has TRBV20-1 and TRBJ1-2; D might be TRBD1 (5 bases). With 1 base removed from V and 0 bases from J, the gap between germline ends came to 9 bases. Per germline, CDR1 DFQATT and CDR2 SNEGSKA (reference sequence). The length of the CDR3 is 14 residues. CDR3 protein: CSARGGRANYGYTF. The CDR3 DNA is TGCAGTGCTAGAGGGGGCAGGGCTAACTATGGCTACACCTTC.

CDR3 in DNA: TGTGCCAGCAGAAACGGGGGGGCTGGGCAAGAGACCCAGTACTTC. Its protein product is CASRNGGAGQETQYF. The J gene is TRBJ2-5, the V gene TRBV28; TRBD2 matches 8 bases. Trimming took 6 bases from V and 2 from J; bases not matched to a gene: 8. Germline V lookup: CDR1 MDHEN, CDR2 SYDVKM. The CDR3 totals 15 residues.

This chain connects TRBV4-3 to TRBJ2-5; D might be TRBD1 (6 bases). Germline V CDR1 and CDR2: LGHNA, YSLEER. The CDR3 contains 16 residues. Trimming removed 1 base from V and 2 bases from J, with 14 bases in between. This chain's CDR3 is CASSQAWARGQETQYF. In DNA form, the CDR3 reads TGCGCCAGCAGCCAAGCTTGGGCCAGGGGACAAGAGACCCAGTACTTC.

This clonotype was seen repeatedly, ten times or more. V gene TRBV5-1 combines with J gene TRBJ1-6, with D unclear. The V end lost 2 bases, the J end lost 7 bases, and 10 bases lay between the germline ends. CDR1 SGHRS and CDR2 YFSETQ come from the germline V gene. The CDR3 covers 14 residues. CDR3 nucleotides: TGCGCCAGCAGCTTATCGGACGGCAATTCACCCCTCCACTTT. Encoded protein: CASSLSDGNSPLHF.

The rearrangement uses TRBV7-6 and TRBJ2-1; D is perhaps TRBD1 (6 bases). In germline, CDR1 is SGHVS, CDR2 FNYEAQ. This CDR3 is 15 amino acids long. Trimming took 4 bases from V and 0 from J, leaving 10 bases between them. The CDR3: CASSYGQSSYNEQFF. In nucleotides, the CDR3 is TGTGCCAGCAGCTACGGACAGAGCTCCTACAATGAGCAGTTCTTC.

This chain connects TRBV6-6 to TRBJ1-6; D remains ambiguous. CDR3 length equals 13 residues. Per the germline V gene, CDR1 is MNHNY and CDR2 is SVGAGI (reference sequence). Trimming removed 4 bases from V and 8 bases from J, with 9 bases in between. DNA of the CDR3: TGTGCCAGCAGTTCTACTCAAGATTCACCCCTCCACTTT. This sequence encodes CASSSTQDSPLHF.

This clonotype was detected many times. V gene TRBV5-1 combines with J gene TRBJ1-1, with D unresolved. The germline V gene has CDR1 SGHRS and CDR2 YFSETQ. V lost 1 base and J lost 0, with 7 bases in between. This CDR3 spans 14 amino acids. The CDR3 DNA reads as TGCGCCAGCAGCTTGATGGCCCTGAACACTGAAGCTTTCTTT. Amino acids: CASSLMALNTEAFF.

V gene TRBV7-9 combines with J gene TRBJ2-7, with D possibly being TRBD1 (6 bases). The ends were cut back, 5 bases at V and 2 bases at J, with 16 bases in the middle. The CDR3 covers 15 residues. Germline assignment: CDR1 SEHNR and CDR2 FQNEAQ (reference sequence). CDR3 sequence (DNA): TGTGCCAGCAGCCCTAGGACAGATCGCACCTACGAGCAGTACTTC. Amino acid sequence: CASSPRTDRTYEQYF.

This clonotype has only a few counts. CDR3 sequence: CASSSRDRGSLNTEAFF. CDR3 nucleotide sequence: TGTGCCAGCAGTTCCCGGGACAGGGGATCTTTGAACACTGAAGCTTTCTTT. This chain uses TRBV6-5 with TRBJ1-1, with 10 nucleotides matching TRBD1. This CDR3 is built from 17 residues. V was pared by 4 bases and J by 0 bases, with 8 bases of the junction left unmatched. Per the germline V gene, CDR1 is MNHEY and CDR2 is SVGAGI.

This clonotype was found many times. This chain connects TRBV12-3 or TRBV12-4 to TRBJ1-1; D may be TRBD1 (5 bases). The CDR3 extends over 12 amino acids. The V and J ends lost 3 bases and 11 bases respectively, with 13 bases between them. CDR3 in amino acids: CASSFVDRRAFF. Written as DNA, the CDR3 is TGTGCCAGCAGTTTTGTTGACAGACGGGCTTTCTTT.

This clonotype was detected many times. The chain joins TRBV20-1 to TRBJ1-1, with a weak D call TRBD1 (6 bases). V lost 6 bases, J lost 1 base, and 12 bases lay in between. Germline V gene sequence: CDR1 DFQATT, CDR2 SNEGSKA (reference sequence). This CDR3 comprises 13 residues. Here the CDR3 DNA reads TGCAGTGCAATACAGGGAACGAACACTGAAGCTTTCTTT. This encodes CSAIQGTNTEAFF.

This chain connects TRBV20-1 to TRBJ1-5; D is perhaps TRBD1 (5 bases). Trimming took 5 bases from V and 2 from J, leaving 7 bases between them. The germline CDR1 and CDR2 sequences are DFQATT and SNEGSKA (reference sequence). This CDR3 spans 12 amino acids. The CDR3 DNA follows: TGCAGTGCTTGGGACGGCAATCAGCCCCAGCATTTT. Its translation is CSAWDGNQPQHF.